This T cell receptor (beta chain) came from a study of control samples from healthy donors and cancer patients. Germline CDR1 SSHAT, CDR2 FNYEAQ (reference sequence). The V segment lost 3 bases and the J segment 0 bases; nucleotides outside the gene matches: 17. This CDR3 has 20 residues. This clone was seen just once. Generated by immunoSEQ multiplex PCR, the TCRdb table keeps only in-frame clones and is missing some. The profile covers roughly 20,000 clones, with around four fifths appearing a single time and roughly 24% taken by the ten largest. The chain has TRBV7-7 and TRBJ1-1, with TRBD1 matching 9 bases. This sequence originates from a man aged 55 to 70 with colorectal cancer. The specimen was PBMCs. CDR3: CASSFGPTGGMIWVNTEAFF. For the CDR3, the DNA is TGTGCCAGCAGCTTTGGACCGACAGGGGGGATGATCTGGGTGAACACTGAAGCTTTCTTT.